Following are 11 T cell receptor beta chains from one sample sequenced in a study of early T cells in non-severe SARS-CoV-2 infection. TCRdb re-analysed the 5' RACE reads in MiXCR, keeping a single row per CDR3 protein. The sample includes more than 50,000 distinct CDR3 sequences, 5.6% of them seen just once. Sequences were obtained from whole blood. These receptors came from an adult who was a healthcare worker with PCR-confirmed SARS-CoV-2 infection or an uninfected control (not recorded which).

The gene calls are TRBV6-6 and TRBJ2-1, with TRBD2 matching 7 bases. In germline, CDR1 is MNHNY, CDR2 SVGAGI (reference sequence). CDR3 size: 16 residues. V trimming: 2 bases; J trimming: 5 bases; junction bases outside the gene matches: 9. The CDR3 DNA follows: TGTGCCAGCAGTTACAGAGTTGGGCTAGCGGACAATGAGCAGTTCTTC. It translates to CASSYRVGLADNEQFF.

This clonotype was counted many times. The V gene is TRBV27, the J gene TRBJ1-3; no definite D call. This CDR3 is 13 amino acids long. With 10 bases removed from V and 0 bases from J, the gap between germline ends came to 10 bases. Germline values: CDR1 MNHEY, CDR2 SMNVEV (reference sequence). CDR3 residues: CATGRASGNTIYF. In DNA form, the CDR3 reads TGTGCCACCGGTAGGGCCTCTGGAAACACCATATATTTT.

This clonotype was picked up a small number of times. The chain carries TRBV4-1 and TRBJ1-3, with D maybe TRBD1 (5 bases). The CDR3 totals 16 residues. Deletions cut 4 bases from V and 0 bases from J, with 13 bases between. Germline V gene sequence: CDR1 MGHRA, CDR2 YSYEKL. Here the CDR3 reads CASSRGRASSGNTIYF. As DNA, the CDR3 is TGCGCCAGCAGCCGCGGCAGGGCAAGCTCTGGAAACACCATATATTTT.

The J gene is TRBJ2-7, the V gene TRBV7-9, with a tentative D call TRBD1 (6 bases). The CDR3 extends over 14 amino acids. Germline V lookup: CDR1 SEHNR, CDR2 FQNEAQ (reference sequence). Trimming stripped 3 bases from V and 5 bases from J, with 14 bases between. Written as DNA, the CDR3 is TGTGCCAGCAGCTTGCGAACAGGGAGAGACGAGCAGTACTTC. It translates to CASSLRTGRDEQYF.

The chain couples TRBV4-2 to TRBJ2-2, with TRBD2 identical over 12 bases. V dropped 3 bases and J dropped 6; count of bases not matched to a gene: 14. There are 19 residues in the CDR3. Germline CDR1 is LGHNA and CDR2 is YNFKEQ. This chain's CDR3 is CASSHQLAGGIAGAGELFF. In DNA form, the CDR3 reads TGTGCCAGCAGCCACCAACTAGCGGGAGGAATTGCAGGTGCCGGGGAGCTGTTTTTT.

This clonotype was observed many times. V and J are TRBV3-1 and TRBJ1-6; the D gene is possibly TRBD1 (6 bases). Looked up from germline, CDR1 is LGHDT and CDR2 is YNNKEL (reference sequence). Trimming stripped 3 bases from V and 6 bases from J, with 15 bases between. This CDR3 contains 16 residues. The CDR3 coding sequence is TGTGCCAGCAGCCATCACGCGGACAGTGTTAATTCACCCCTCCACTTT. This codes for CASSHHADSVNSPLHF.

This clonotype was observed a few times. At one end the junction does not follow the germline gene, possibly because of a read error. The chain combines TRBV4-2 with TRBJ1-2; no clear D gene. Germline V CDR1 and CDR2: LGHNA, YNFKEQ. The CDR3 loop spans 15 amino acids. The CDR3 loop reads CASSHQVGQDYGYTF. CDR3 DNA: TGTGCCAGTAGCCATCAAGTGGGCCAAGATTATGGCTACACCTTC.

This clonotype was detected ten times or more. The rearrangement links TRBV7-2 to TRBJ1-5; 7 bases agree with TRBD1. V dropped 2 bases and J dropped 2; count of bases not matched to a gene: 12. The CDR3 runs to 18 residues. The V gene's germline CDR1 is SGHTA and CDR2 FQGNSA. The CDR3 DNA follows: TGTGCCAGCAGCTTAACGCTGGGGACAGCCTCAGGCAATCAGCCCCAGCATTTT. Translated: CASSLTLGTASGNQPQHF.

This clonotype was detected ten times or more. The chain links TRBV10-3 to TRBJ2-4; D is perhaps TRBD1 or TRBD2 (6 bases each). Germline V gene lookup returns CDR1 ENHRY and CDR2 SYGVKD. V was clipped by 3 bases and J by 8 bases, with 11 bases between them. This CDR3 is built from 13 residues. CDR3 DNA sequence: TGTGCCATCAGTGATCGGGGGCAGGACATTCAGTACTTC. The encoded protein is CAISDRGQDIQYF.

This clonotype has a count of ten or more. J is TRBJ1-1 and V is TRBV5-4; D call uncertain. In germline, CDR1 is SGHNT, CDR2 YYREEE (reference sequence). The CDR3 consists of 15 residues. V lost 0 bases and J lost 3, with 12 bases in between. CDR3 sequence: CASSLGPLRDTEAFF. DNA for the CDR3: TGTGCCAGCAGCTTGGGTCCGCTGAGGGACACTGAAGCTTTCTTT.

The table lists this clonotype with many counts. V and J are TRBV6-5 and TRBJ1-2; unclear D gene. The V gene lost 0 bases and the J gene lost 8 bases, with 16 bases spanning the gap. The CDR3 contains 15 residues. The germline V gene encodes CDR1 MNHEY and CDR2 SVGAGI. For the CDR3, the DNA is TGTGCCAGCAGTTACTCAGGACGCTCAAAGGCCGGCTACACCTTC. This gives the protein CASSYSGRSKAGYTF.